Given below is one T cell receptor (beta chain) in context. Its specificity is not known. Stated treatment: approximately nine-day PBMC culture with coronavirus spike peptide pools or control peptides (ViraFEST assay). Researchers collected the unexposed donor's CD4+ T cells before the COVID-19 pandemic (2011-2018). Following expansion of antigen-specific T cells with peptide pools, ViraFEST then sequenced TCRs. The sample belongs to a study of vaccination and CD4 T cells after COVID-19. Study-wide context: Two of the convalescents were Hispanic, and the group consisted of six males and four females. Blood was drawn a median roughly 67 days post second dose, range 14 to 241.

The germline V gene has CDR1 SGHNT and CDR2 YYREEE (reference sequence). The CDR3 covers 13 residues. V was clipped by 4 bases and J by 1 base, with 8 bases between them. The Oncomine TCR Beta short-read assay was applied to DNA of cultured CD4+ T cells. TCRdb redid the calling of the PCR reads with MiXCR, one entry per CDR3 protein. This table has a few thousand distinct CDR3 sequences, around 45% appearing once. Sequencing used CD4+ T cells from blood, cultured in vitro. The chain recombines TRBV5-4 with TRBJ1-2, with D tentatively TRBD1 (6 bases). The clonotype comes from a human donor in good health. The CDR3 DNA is TGTGCCAGCAGCGAACAGGGTAACTATGGCTACACCTTC. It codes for CASSEQGNYGYTF.